This T cell receptor beta chain was recorded in a study of blood T cell repertoires in COVID-19. The overall study: Samples came from the United States, Italy and Spain, spanning acute and convalescent COVID-19. The cDNA or gDNA used as material had been derived from T cells, B-cell-depleted T cells, or PBMCs.

This clone was seen a few times. The CDR3 totals 15 residues. Trimming removed 3 bases at V and 0 bases at J, with 12 bases between. Germline V gene lookup returns CDR1 MGHRA and CDR2 YSYEKL. Generated by immunoSEQ multiplex PCR, the TCRdb table keeps only in-frame clones and is missing some. The sample holds about 200,000 clones, more than 80% seen once. Those enrolled, adults aged 18 to 89 years, came from roughly 22 US areas. Clinical history as reported by participants underpinned cohort assignment. The receptor was derived from a man aged 25 to 40 who had recovered from COVID-19. The J gene is TRBJ2-7, the V gene TRBV4-1; D is uncertain. Sequencing was performed on PBMCs or T cells enriched from blood (not recorded which). CDR3 loop: CASSQVLRSSYEQYF. The CDR3 DNA follows: TGCGCCAGCAGCCAGGTCCTTAGGAGCTCCTACGAGCAGTACTTC.